The 4 T cell receptor beta chains below come from one sample, sequenced in a study of blood T cell repertoires in COVID-19. This table comes from immunoSEQ multiplex PCR, and its TCRdb copy is limited to in-frame clones, with some not included. The sample carries roughly 340,000 clones, around nine tenths recorded once. Sequencing used peripheral blood. All receptors come from a woman aged 70-85 years with COVID-19, enrolled during active disease.

This chain joins TRBV9 and TRBJ1-2; 8 nucleotides line up with TRBD1. This CDR3 is 17 amino acids long. J was trimmed by 1 base and V by 0 bases; bases with no gene match: 8. Per germline, CDR1 SGDLS and CDR2 YYNGEE. The CDR3 here is CASSVGQGPPFNYGYTF. The DNA for the CDR3 is TGTGCCAGCAGCGTAGGACAGGGGCCTCCCTTTAACTATGGCTACACCTTC.

V gene TRBV28 combines with J gene TRBJ1-4; no definite D call. Trimming pared 3 bases from V and 6 bases from J, leaving 5 bases between. This CDR3 is 12 amino acids long. The germline V gene has CDR1 MDHEN and CDR2 SYDVKM. CDR3 amino acids: CASSFSDEKLFF. The CDR3 DNA follows: TGTGCCAGCAGTTTCTCGGATGAAAAACTGTTTTTT.

This rearrangement joins TRBV2 to TRBJ1-4; 7 bases fit TRBD1. Germline assignment: CDR1 SNHLY and CDR2 FYNNEI. The CDR3 spans 16 residues. The V segment lost 6 bases and the J segment 7 bases; nucleotides outside the gene matches: 14. The CDR3 here is CASRGTAGLLGEKLFF. The CDR3 DNA sequence: TGTGCCAGCAGGGGGACAGCAGGACTACTGGGTGAAAAACTGTTTTTT.

The genes are TRBV30 and TRBJ2-5; 11 bases fit TRBD2. The CDR3 loop spans 16 amino acids. The V and J ends lost 5 bases and 5 bases, in that order; junction bases with no gene match: 13. Germline V gene data show CDR1 as GTSNPN and CDR2 as SVGIG (reference sequence). The CDR3 reads CAWAPGLAVLGETQYF. The CDR3 DNA reads TGTGCCTGGGCGCCGGGACTAGCGGTCCTGGGGGAGACCCAGTACTTC.